Below, 15 T cell receptor beta chains from the same sample are listed, as sequenced in a study of shared clonotypes between healthy human individuals. Repertoires were generated with immunoSEQ multiplex PCR, while TCRdb's copy carries only in-frame clones and drops some. The table lists more than 2,000,000 clones, around nine tenths of them singletons. Material for sequencing was naive CD4+ T cells sorted from blood. The subset: CD45RA+ positively selected. The origin of the receptors is a man aged 18 to 29 in good health.

This clone was recorded once. The CDR3 nucleotides read TGTGCCAGCAGCAGCAGGGGTCTCACCTATAATTCACCCCTCCACTTT. It specifies CASSSRGLTYNSPLHF. This chain connects TRBV5-6 to TRBJ1-6, with TRBD1 as a possible D gene (6 bases). In germline, CDR1 is SGHDT, CDR2 YYEEEE. The V end was cut by 4 bases, the J end by 2 bases, with 13 bases between. CDR3 size: 16 residues.

This clone occurred once. J is TRBJ1-1 and V is TRBV7-3; D ambiguous. The germline V and J ends were trimmed by 5 bases and 4 bases, with 8 bases remaining between them. The CDR3 covers 12 residues. Germline V gives CDR1 SGHTA, CDR2 FQGTGA. CDR3 sequence (DNA): TGTGCCAGCAGCGAGGGAGGCACTGAAGCTTTCTTT. Its protein product is CASSEGGTEAFF.

This rearrangement joins TRBV5-1 to TRBJ2-3; 14 positions agree with TRBD2. The CDR3 spans 17 residues. Trimming took 4 bases from V and 4 from J; bases not matched to a gene: 8. The germline CDR1 and CDR2 sequences are SGHRS and YFSETQ. The CDR3 loop reads CASSQGTSGSRPDTQYF. CDR3 coding DNA: TGCGCCAGCAGCCAGGGGACTAGCGGGAGTCGGCCAGATACGCAGTATTTT.

J is TRBJ2-5 and V is TRBV25-1, with D tentatively TRBD2 (5 bases). Matching the DNA end better, TRBJ2-7 makes the J call doubtful. CDR1 is MGHDK, CDR2 SYGVNS, per germline. The CDR3 contains 15 residues. This CDR3 reads CASSDSGLMGYEQYF. The CDR3 DNA is TGTGCCAGCAGTGATTCCGGACTGATGGGGTACGAGCAGTACTTC.

This chain connects TRBV28 to TRBJ1-4; TRBD1 matches 12 bases. This CDR3 is 22 amino acids long. With V trimmed by 7 bases and J by 6 bases, 27 bases remained unmatched. Germline CDR1 and CDR2: MDHEN and SYDVKM. CDR3: CASTLAPGQGAFAIGDYEKLFF. Here the CDR3 DNA reads TGTGCCAGCACCCTTGCCCCGGGACAGGGGGCGTTTGCAATAGGGGACTATGAAAAACTGTTTTTT.

The chain uses TRBV10-3 and TRBJ2-7; D is uncertain. Trimming took 0 bases from V and 3 from J, leaving 12 bases between them. Germline V lookup: CDR1 ENHRY, CDR2 SYGVKD. The CDR3 is 15 amino acids. The CDR3 region has the DNA TGTGCCATCAGTGAGTCGGGCTCTTCGAACTACGAGCAGTACTTC. Its protein is CAISESGSSNYEQYF.

J is TRBJ2-7 and V is TRBV6-6; D is perhaps TRBD1 (6 bases). V was trimmed by 5 bases and J by 3 bases, leaving 17 bases between them. Germline loops: CDR1 MNHNY, CDR2 SVGAGI (reference sequence). This CDR3 is 15 amino acids long. The CDR3 coding sequence is TGTGCCAGCAGTCCGCCGCGGACAGCTAACTACGAGCAGTACTTC. This translates into CASSPPRTANYEQYF.

This clone was picked up one time. The chain links TRBV6-5 to TRBJ1-1; weak D call: TRBD1 (6 bases). Germline values: CDR1 MNHEY, CDR2 SVGAGI. The CDR3 is made up of 12 amino acids. Trimming shortened V by 5 bases and J by 10 bases, and 14 bases separated the two germline ends. As DNA, the CDR3 is TGTGCCAGCAGTCCCATCGGGGGGCGAGCTTTCTTT. Its protein product is CASSPIGGRAFF.

For this clone: In the same sample, other DNA sequences code for this CDR3. The chain's CDR3 is CASSPLAGTSTDTQYF. CDR3 nucleotide sequence: TGTGCCAGCTCACCATTGGCCGGGACTAGTACAGATACGCAGTATTTT. The chain has TRBV18 and TRBJ2-3, with TRBD2 matching over 8 bases. The V gene's germline CDR1 is KGHSH and CDR2 LQKENI. The CDR3 loop spans 16 amino acids. V lost 2 bases and J lost 3; bases outside the gene matches: 7. Complete variable domain (other parts from reference TRBV18 and TRBJ2-3): NAGVMQNPRHLVRRRGQEARLRCSPMKGHSHVYWYRQLPEEGLKFMVYLQKENIIDESGMPKERFSAEFPKEGPSILRIQQVVRGDSAAYFCASSPLAGTSTDTQYFGPGTRLTVL.

This clone appeared a single time. CDR3 coding DNA: TGCGCCAGCAGTGAGTCGAGATTACGGGGAGAGACCCAGTACTTC. Translating it yields CASSESRLRGETQYF. This chain joins TRBV10-1 and TRBJ2-5; D is perhaps TRBD2 (5 bases). The germline CDR1 and CDR2 sequences are WNHNN and SYGVQD (reference sequence). The CDR3 runs 15 residues. The ends were cut back, 0 bases at V and 4 bases at J, with 12 bases in the middle.

The rearrangement links TRBV7-2 to TRBJ2-3; a possible D gene is TRBD2 (6 bases). Trimming took off 1 base at V and 1 base at J, with 9 bases between the two ends. Germline lookup yields CDR1 SGHTA and CDR2 FQGNSA. This CDR3 spans 15 amino acids. The CDR3 DNA sequence: TGTGCCAGCAGCTTAGTAGCGGAGCGCACAGATACGCAGTATTTT. As protein: CASSLVAERTDTQYF.

The chain couples TRBV30 to TRBJ2-3; 15 bases match TRBD2. From germline, CDR1 is GTSNPN and CDR2 SVGIG (reference sequence). The CDR3 consists of 17 residues. The trim removed 2 bases at V and 5 bases at J, leaving 8 bases unmatched. The CDR3 loop reads CAWSPGLAGGPGDTQYF. The CDR3 DNA is TGTGCCTGGAGTCCGGGACTAGCGGGGGGACCGGGAGATACGCAGTATTTT.

This clone has only one observation. The chain couples TRBV4-3 to TRBJ2-1; D unresolved. The CDR3 loop spans 15 amino acids. Germline CDR1 is LGHNA and CDR2 is YSLEER. V was clipped by 0 bases and J by 4 bases, with 10 bases between them. The DNA of the CDR3 is TGCGCCAGCAGCCAAGAGGTAGTAAGGTACAATGAGCAGTTCTTC. Translation gives CASSQEVVRYNEQFF.

V and J are TRBV7-9 and TRBJ2-1, with 7 bases that match TRBD1. The germline gives CDR1 SEHNR, CDR2 FQNEAQ (reference sequence). The CDR3 is 15 residues long. V shed 3 bases and J 2 bases; nucleotides not matched to a gene: 4. As DNA, the CDR3 is TGTGCCAGCAGCTTTACAGGGGCCGCCTACAATGAGCAGTTCTTC. It specifies CASSFTGAAYNEQFF.

J is TRBJ1-1 and V is TRBV18; maybe TRBD1 (5 bases). Germline CDR1 reads KGHSH; CDR2 reads LQKENI. Trimming shortened V by 4 bases and J by 8 bases, and 14 bases separated the two germline ends. This CDR3 is built from 13 residues. CDR3 amino acids: CASSLSSGTEAFF. In nucleotides, the CDR3 is TGTGCCAGCTCACTTTCTTCCGGGACGGAAGCTTTCTTT.